This T cell receptor beta chain was identified during a study of T cells in Graves' hyperthyroidism and ophthalmopathy. The TCR beta CDR3 regions underwent amplification using RNA transcripts as the source. During a first-round RT-PCR of the TCR CDR3, the HTBI primer set was used. MiXCR, run by TCRdb on the multiplex PCR reads, gives a single entry per CDR3 protein. The data contain approximately 600,000 distinct CDR3 sequences, around 15% of them seen just once; the ten biggest clones take up 4% to 5.5%. The CDR3 contains 13 residues. The V and J ends lost 3 bases and 6 bases, in that order; junction bases with no gene match: 5.

The receptor's source is a woman between 40 and 55 years old with Graves' ophthalmopathy. The sequenced sample was blood. The chain employs TRBV12-3 or TRBV12-4 and TRBJ2-7; 7 bases line up with TRBD1. CDR3 region: CASSFQGELEQYF. The DNA of the CDR3 is TGTGCCAGCAGTTTTCAGGGGGAGCTCGAGCAGTACTTC.